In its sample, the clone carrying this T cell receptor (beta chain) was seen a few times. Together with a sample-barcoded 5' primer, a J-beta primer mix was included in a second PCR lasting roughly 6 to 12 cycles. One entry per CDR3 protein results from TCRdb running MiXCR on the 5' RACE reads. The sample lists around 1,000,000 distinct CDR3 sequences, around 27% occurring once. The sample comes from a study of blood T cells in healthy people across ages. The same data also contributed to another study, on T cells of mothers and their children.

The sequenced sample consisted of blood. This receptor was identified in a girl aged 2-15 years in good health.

CDR3 sequence: CASSQEQAGFNSPLHF. The CDR3 DNA sequence: TGCGCCAGCAGCCAAGAACAGGCGGGGTTTAATTCACCCCTCCACTTT. The chain recombines TRBV4-1 with TRBJ1-6; weak D call: TRBD1 (5 bases). The ends were cut back, 0 bases at V and 6 bases at J, with 12 bases in the middle. The germline gives CDR1 MGHRA, CDR2 YSYEKL. The CDR3 totals 16 residues.